This T cell receptor beta chain was captured in a study of T-cell memory formation after mild COVID-19 (dated by TCRdb to the early 2020s). Turning to the overall study: TCR sequence clusters from the two donors were found to be largely donor specific. The cohort was made up of two young adult volunteers, one female and one male, who were previously healthy. T-cell clones expanding and contracting after mild COVID-19 in a couple of donors were tracked by longitudinal TCRalpha and TCRbeta repertoire sequencing. What the study reported, not specific to this receptor: SARS-CoV-2 specificity was not confirmed for the second-wave clones peaking on day 37. Some responding clones were detected in pre-infection memory, suggesting pre-existing cross-reactive memory T cells joined the SARS-CoV-2 response. Clones contracting from day 15 to 85 had balanced CD4/CD8 phenotypes, while a second wave expanding from day 15 to 37 was biased towards CD4+. Contracting CD4+ clones appeared mostly in the CM and EM memory subsets, whereas CD8+ clones were enriched in EMRA. The study included only a couple of mild cases, and larger cohorts that include severe cases with pre-infection samples were judged to be necessary.

As to this clonotype: Its antigen has not been determined. No much larger clonotype is one base removed from it; base qualities were not supplied.

Trimming removed 6 bases from V and 4 bases from J, leaving 15 bases between the germline ends. The CDR3 spans 15 residues, from the cysteine through the phenylalanine. Here the CDR3 DNA is all that survives: 45 bases in frame from base 1. Per the germline V gene, SGHTA is the CDR1 and FQGTGA is the CDR2. PBMCs were isolated by Ficoll-Paque density gradient centrifugation. Sequencer: Illumina NovaSeq 6000. cDNA libraries for TCRalpha and TCRbeta were prepared by 5'RACE using constant-segment primers, with sample barcodes and unique molecular identifiers added. RNA was extracted from every sample with Trizol reagent. The libraries were amplified in two PCR steps, and the second step added a second sample barcode and Illumina TruSeq adapters. Libraries were sequenced on an Illumina NovaSeq with 2 x 150 bp paired-end reads. In the original analysis: Reads were demultiplexed and collapsed into UMI-guided consensus sequences with migec v1.2.7. Using mixcr v2.1.11, UMI consensuses were aligned to TRA and TRB V and J templates and then assembled into clonotypes. Expanded or contracted clonotypes were those called significant by both edgeR and NoisET, with noise models trained on biological replicates. edgeR calls used a false discovery rate-adjusted p below 0.01 and a log2 fold-change threshold of 1. As an exploratory analysis of dynamics, max-normalized trajectories of the 1000 most abundant clonotypes were examined by PCA with hierarchical clustering. Separately sequenced CD4+ and CD8+ repertoires were used to assign the CD4 or CD8 phenotype of responding clones. The raw public reads went through TCRdb reprocessing: fastp at Q25, MiXCR clone calling, in-frame beta chains kept. Each entry is one CDR3 protein sequence, shown with its most common DNA and genes. What appears here as the V and J calls and clone size reflects TCRdb's work, not the paper's. The sample table contains about 130,000 distinct CDR3 sequences; only one count was recorded for about a sixth of them. The ten largest account for roughly 14% of the sample.

This receptor chain uses TRBV7-3 and TRBJ2-2; D gene: possibly TRBD2, on 5 matching bases. The receptor was isolated from an adult woman who had mild COVID-19 (a few samples of this study predate the infection). The sample titles of this study are shuffled in the database, so cell type and time point are left out; the donor was told from shared clones. The sequenced sample consisted of PBMCs or a T cell subset sorted from them (not recorded which). At the DNA level, the sequence is TGTGCCAGCAGTCCCGGGGTGACCTCCACCGGGGAGCTGTTTTTT. The resulting protein is CASSPGVTSTGELFF.